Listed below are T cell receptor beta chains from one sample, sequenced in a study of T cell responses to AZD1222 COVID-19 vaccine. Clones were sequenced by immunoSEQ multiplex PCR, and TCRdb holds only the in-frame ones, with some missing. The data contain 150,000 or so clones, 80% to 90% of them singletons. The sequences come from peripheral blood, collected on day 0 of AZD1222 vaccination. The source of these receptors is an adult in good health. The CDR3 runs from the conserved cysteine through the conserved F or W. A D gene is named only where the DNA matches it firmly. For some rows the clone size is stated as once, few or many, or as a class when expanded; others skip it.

CDR3: CASSRKGTGFNTEAFF
DNA: TGTGCCAGCAGCAGAAAAGGGACAGGGTTTAACACTGAAGCTTTCTTT
D: TRBD1
size: -
V: TRBV11-2
J: TRBJ1-1

CDR3: CASSFPTGGMNEQFF
DNA: TGTGCCAGCAGCTTCCCGACAGGGGGCATGAATGAGCAGTTCTTC
D: TRBD1
size: -
V: TRBV11-2
J: TRBJ2-1

CDR3: CAISGGTSGRDEQFF
DNA: TGTGCCATCAGTGGCGGGACTAGCGGGAGGGATGAGCAGTTCTTC
D: TRBD2
size: -
V: TRBV10-3
J: TRBJ2-1

CDR3: CATSDFQGSGELFF
DNA: TGTGCCACCAGTGATTTCCAGGGTAGCGGGGAGCTGTTTTTT
D: -
size: -
V: TRBV24-1
J: TRBJ2-2

CDR3: CSVGRSNTGELFF
DNA: TGCAGCGTAGGCCGATCGAACACCGGGGAGCTGTTTTTT
D: -
size: few
V: TRBV29-1
J: TRBJ2-2

CDR3: CASSPLDRARVIDEQFF
DNA: TGTGCCAGCAGTCCCCTGGACAGGGCAAGAGTTATCGATGAGCAGTTCTTC
D: TRBD1
size: once
V: TRBV27
J: TRBJ2-1

CDR3: CASSPSWTDGNTIYF
DNA: TGTGCCAGCAGCCCTTCCTGGACAGACGGAAACACCATATATTTT
D: -
size: few
V: TRBV28
J: TRBJ1-3

CDR3: CASKGTGNSPLHF
DNA: TGCGCCAGCAAAGGGACAGGGAATTCACCCCTCCACTTT
D: TRBD1
size: -
V: TRBV10-2
J: TRBJ1-6

CDR3: CASSQPSTGTGTEKLFF
DNA: TGTGCCAGCAGCCAACCTTCGACCGGGACAGGGACCGAAAAACTGTTTTTT
D: TRBD1
size: -
V: TRBV3-1/TRBV3-2
J: TRBJ1-4

CDR3: CATTLGDPYTDTQYF
DNA: TGTGCCACCACCCTCGGGGACCCCTACACAGATACGCAGTATTTT
D: -
size: -
V: TRBV2
J: TRBJ2-3

CDR3: CASSILFRRSSYEQYF
DNA: TGTGCCAGTAGTATCCTGTTCCGCCGGAGCTCCTACGAGCAGTACTTC
D: -
size: -
V: TRBV19
J: TRBJ2-7

CDR3: CASSVDRGQQYF
DNA: TGTGCCAGCAGCGTAGATAGGGGACAGCAGTACTTC
D: -
size: -
V: TRBV9
J: TRBJ2-7

CDR3: CASSPPGRGETQYF
DNA: TGTGCCAGCTCACCCCCCGGCAGGGGCGAGACCCAGTACTTC
D: -
size: -
V: TRBV18
J: TRBJ2-5

CDR3: CASSLRGPDTIYF
DNA: TGTGCCAGCAGCTTACGGGGGCCGGACACCATATATTTT
D: -
size: -
V: TRBV7-9
J: TRBJ1-3

CDR3: CASTRLAGDTGELFF
DNA: TGTGCCAGTACCCGGCTAGCGGGAGACACCGGGGAGCTGTTTTTT
D: TRBD2
size: -
V: TRBV19
J: TRBJ2-2